This TCR beta chain derives from a study of beta chain features in type 1 diabetes. Study-wide findings and caveats: In these data, an HLA type influence on TCRB rearrangement remained unresolved. Patients with Type 1 diabetes showed moderately but significantly shorter TCRB CDR3s in all four CD4+ subsets. Junctions at VDJ sites from type 1 diabetes patients had fewer insertions and more deletions.

This clone occurred a few times. No antigen is known for it. Expressed TCRB transcripts were sequenced because the entire RNA isolate underwent reverse transcription. Clones were read by immunoSEQ multiplex PCR, and TCRdb kept only the in-frame ones, dropping some. The data show some 660,000 clones, over 12% seen once. The CDR3 runs to 13 residues. V was trimmed by 3 bases and J by 5 bases, leaving 11 bases between them. Germline V CDR1 and CDR2: MGHRA, YSYEKL. This chain joins TRBV4-1 and TRBJ2-7; D call uncertain. The source of this sequence is a man in his late teens or twenties with type 1 diabetes. The source material was naive CD4+ T cells from blood. CDR3 DNA: TGCGCCAGCAGCCACTCCATACGAGACGAGCAGTACTTC. Translated: CASSHSIRDEQYF.